A selection of T cell receptor beta chains follows, all from one sample in a study of cytomegalovirus exposure and HLA in healthy donors. The data were produced by immunoSEQ multiplex PCR, yet TCRdb's version contains in-frame clones alone and is incomplete. The sample holds approximately 140,000 clones, roughly 80% seen once. Sequenced material: PBMCs. These receptor sequences come from a girl between 2 and 10 years old in good health and CMV-seronegative. The CDR3 runs from the conserved cysteine through the conserved F or W. The D gene is left open where the match is weak.

TRBJ1-1	-	TRBV2	CASSVEGMNTEAFF
TRBJ1-1	-	TRBV7-9	CASSPADRLNTEAFF
TRBJ1-5	-	TRBV19	CASSILQEQPQHF
TRBJ2-7	TRBD1	TRBV6-6	CASSYSTGFSYEQYF
TRBJ1-2	-	TRBV5-1	CASSDTGQPLWGYTF
TRBJ1-1	-	TRBV5-1	CASSSGSTGGMEAFF
TRBJ1-2	TRBD1	TRBV10-3	CAISRTGEDYGYTF
TRBJ2-1	TRBD2	TRBV19	CAVAGGTAYNEQFF
TRBJ2-1	TRBD1	TRBV5-6	CASSPRWTGVSEQFF
TRBJ2-2	-	TRBV6-1	CASSPLYGGELFF
TRBJ1-1	TRBD1	TRBV28	CASSLGGTGITEAFF
TRBJ1-4	-	TRBV2	CASKRGTTNEKLFF
TRBJ1-5	TRBD1	TRBV19	CASSTRQGLSQPQHF
-	-	TRBV5-1	CASSLDRDYEQYF
-	-	TRBV5-1	CASSDQGNLYEQYF
TRBJ2-5	-	TRBV5-4	CASSLGLGEGTQYF